A single sample gave rise to the 22 T cell receptor beta chains below, sequenced in a study of control samples from healthy donors and cancer patients. Clones were sequenced by immunoSEQ multiplex PCR, and TCRdb holds only the in-frame ones, with some missing. The sample shows some 77,000 clones, 70% to 90% of them seen only once. Sequenced: blood. All receptors come from a woman aged 55-75 years in good health.

V usage is TRBV6-6 and J usage is TRBJ1-2; D gene ambiguous. Germline CDR1 MNHNY, CDR2 SVGAGI (reference sequence). CDR3 length equals 14 residues. Trimming left V 2 bases short and J 0 bases short, with 7 bases between. The chain's CDR3 is CASSYLTANYGYTF. The CDR3 DNA reads TGTGCCAGCAGTTACCTAACAGCTAACTATGGCTACACCTTC.

J is TRBJ2-1 and V is TRBV10-3, with D maybe TRBD1 (6 bases). From germline, CDR1 is ENHRY and CDR2 SYGVKD. The CDR3 loop spans 15 amino acids. V lost 3 bases to trimming and J lost 0 bases, with 9 bases between them. This CDR3 reads CAISERGSSYNEQFF. DNA of the CDR3: TGTGCCATCAGTGAAAGGGGGAGCTCCTACAATGAGCAGTTCTTC.

This clone was seen a few times. The chain recombines TRBV5-1 with TRBJ2-1, with a tentative D call TRBD1 (6 bases). Germline loops: CDR1 SGHRS, CDR2 YFSETQ. Trimming left V 2 bases short and J 4 bases short, with 13 bases between. The CDR3 is 15 amino acids. The CDR3 nucleotides are TGCGCCAGCAGCTTTGGGACACCCAAGTACAATGAGCAGTTCTTC. Translation: CASSFGTPKYNEQFF.

This chain connects TRBV6-5 to TRBJ1-4; 9 bases agree with TRBD1. Germline V gene lookup returns CDR1 MNHEY and CDR2 SVGAGI. Trimming at V came to 2 bases and at J to 11 bases, leaving 12 bases not matched to a gene. This CDR3 is 16 amino acids long. The CDR3 DNA sequence: TGTGCCAGCAGTTACACATATCCGGGACAGGGTGGGAAACTGTTTTTT. This gives the protein CASSYTYPGQGGKLFF.

The chain carries TRBV5-1 and TRBJ1-1; the D gene is possibly TRBD1 (5 bases). Germline-derived CDR1 and CDR2 are SGHRS and YFSETQ. The V and J ends lost 0 bases and 4 bases respectively, with 13 bases between them. There are 15 residues in the CDR3. The chain's CDR3 is CASSLGSRAGTEAFF. CDR3 sequence (DNA): TGCGCCAGCAGCTTGGGATCCAGGGCGGGCACTGAAGCTTTCTTT.

This chain connects TRBV27 to TRBJ1-2, with TRBD1 matching over 10 bases. After removal of 9 bases from V and 4 bases from J, the junction contained 11 bases not matched to a gene. The CDR3 length is 15 residues. CDR1 is MNHEY and CDR2 is SMNVEV in the germline V gene (reference sequence). The CDR3 protein is CASGWDRGPAYGYTF. CDR3 DNA: TGTGCCAGTGGGTGGGACAGGGGACCGGCCTATGGCTACACCTTC.

This clone was seen a few times. The CDR3 DNA reads TGTGCCAGCAAATCATCTGGGGCCAACGTCCTGACTTTC. Protein product: CASKSSGANVLTF. The rearrangement links TRBV2 to TRBJ2-6; no firm D call. The germline gives CDR1 SNHLY, CDR2 FYNNEI. Trimming left V 7 bases short and J 1 base short, with 5 bases between. There are 13 residues in the CDR3.

This chain joins TRBV7-6 and TRBJ1-2, with 7 bases that match TRBD1. Per the germline V gene, CDR1 is SGHVS and CDR2 is FNYEAQ. V shed 1 base, J shed 3 bases, and the junction held 5 bases outside the gene matches. CDR3 size: 15 residues. The CDR3 sequence: CASSLGQGRDYGYTF. CDR3 DNA sequence: TGTGCCAGCAGCTTAGGACAGGGAAGGGACTATGGCTACACCTTC.

This clone was counted only a few times. The V and J genes are TRBV12-5 and TRBJ2-7, with 7 bases matching TRBD1. Trimming removed 3 bases from V and 3 bases from J; junction bases left unmatched: 14. The CDR3 length is 17 residues. The germline V gene encodes CDR1 LGHNT and CDR2 FRNRAP. CDR3 sequence: CASGFNQGDRGNYEQYF. In DNA form, the CDR3 reads TGTGCTAGTGGTTTCAACCAAGGGGACAGAGGTAACTACGAGCAGTACTTC.

This clone was recorded once. The CDR3 region is CASSPGTDEAFF. In DNA form, the CDR3 reads TGTGCCAGCTCCCCCGGGACGGATGAAGCTTTCTTT. The J gene is TRBJ1-1, the V gene TRBV18, with D maybe TRBD1 (5 bases). The germline gives CDR1 KGHSH, CDR2 LQKENI. The CDR3 length is 12 residues. With 6 bases removed from V and 7 bases from J, the gap between germline ends came to 12 bases.

A remark on this clone: At the DNA level, this CDR3 is encoded by other sequences in the same sample as well. The CDR3 coding sequence is TGTGCCAGCAGTTCTAATGAAAAACTGTTTTTT. It translates to CASSSNEKLFF. The chain links TRBV12-3 or TRBV12-4 to TRBJ1-4; unclear D gene. The CDR3 runs 11 residues. The V end was cut by 4 bases, the J end by 3 bases, with 0 bases between.

The chain links TRBV5-1 to TRBJ1-1; D might be TRBD1 (5 bases). V shed 0 bases and J shed 0 bases, with 9 bases lying between them. CDR3 length: 15 amino acids. Looked up from germline, CDR1 is SGHRS and CDR2 is YFSETQ. The chain's CDR3 is CASSLGGTLNTEAFF. In nucleotides, the CDR3 is TGCGCCAGCAGCTTGGGGGGCACCTTGAACACTGAAGCTTTCTTT.

The chain joins TRBV7-9 to TRBJ1-1, with TRBD1 matching 10 bases. The CDR3 runs to 17 residues. V dropped 4 bases and J dropped 1; count of bases not matched to a gene: 9. Germline V gives CDR1 SEHNR, CDR2 FQNEAQ (reference sequence). The CDR3 bases are TGTGCCAGCAGCTCGCCGGGCCGGACAGGGGGGAACACTGAAGCTTTCTTT. Translated, it gives CASSSPGRTGGNTEAFF.

This sequence joins TRBV6-5 and TRBJ1-1, with D possibly matching TRBD1 (6 bases). This CDR3 comprises 14 residues. CDR1 and CDR2 (germline): MNHEY, SVGAGI. Trimming left V 7 bases short and J 10 bases short, with 22 bases between. The CDR3 reads CASTDGQPARGAFF. The CDR3 region has the DNA TGTGCCAGCACCGATGGACAGCCCGCAAGGGGAGCTTTCTTT.

V is TRBV7-9 and J is TRBJ2-7, with TRBD1 identical over 11 bases. Germline CDR1 and CDR2: SEHNR and FQNEAQ (reference sequence). J gave up 5 bases and V 4 bases, and 4 bases lay outside the gene matches. This CDR3 is 14 amino acids long. The DNA of the CDR3 is TGTGCCAGCAGCTGGGGACAGGGGGTGCACGAGCAGTACTTC. The encoded protein is CASSWGQGVHEQYF. Using reference TRBV7-9 and TRBJ2-7 for the parts outside the CDR3, the full variable domain is DTGVSQNPRHKITKRGQNVTFRCDPISEHNRLYWYRQTLGQGPEFLTYFQNEAQLEKSRLLSDRFSAERPKGSFSTLEIQRTEQGDSAMYLCASSWGQGVHEQYFGPGTRLTVT.

This clone has just one count. V gene TRBV7-9 combines with J gene TRBJ1-1; D call uncertain. V was clipped by 5 bases and J by 1 base, with 11 bases between them. The germline gives CDR1 SEHNR, CDR2 FQNEAQ (reference sequence). The CDR3 runs 14 residues. The CDR3: CASSQQSSNTEAFF. The CDR3 bases are TGTGCCAGCAGCCAACAGAGTTCGAACACTGAAGCTTTCTTT.

The V call is TRBV4-2, the J call TRBJ1-3, with D uncertain. Germline values: CDR1 LGHNA, CDR2 YNFKEQ. The V and J ends lost 1 base and 3 bases respectively, with 13 bases between them. The CDR3 totals 16 residues. CDR3 protein: CASSQARTDGGNTIYF. DNA for the CDR3: TGTGCCAGCAGCCAAGCAAGGACTGACGGTGGAAACACCATATATTTT.

V usage is TRBV11-1 and J usage is TRBJ2-5; TRBD1 aligns across 7 bases. CDR1 is SGHAT and CDR2 is FQDESV in the germline V gene (reference sequence). J gave up 4 bases and V 4 bases, and 6 bases lay outside the gene matches. CDR3 length: 14 amino acids. The CDR3 here is CASSSTGVGETQYF. The DNA for the CDR3 is TGTGCCAGCAGCTCCACAGGGGTAGGAGAGACCCAGTACTTC.

The V gene is TRBV5-1, the J gene TRBJ1-4, with D possibly matching TRBD1 (5 bases). V was shortened by 3 bases and J by 8 bases, with 14 bases between the two germline ends. Germline V gene lookup returns CDR1 SGHRS and CDR2 YFSETQ. This CDR3 has 14 residues. CDR3 residues: CASSWWGLKEKLFF. In DNA, the CDR3 is TGCGCCAGCAGCTGGTGGGGCCTGAAGGAAAAACTGTTTTTT.

The chain uses TRBV5-6 and TRBJ1-6; 7 positions agree with TRBD1. From germline, CDR1 is SGHDT and CDR2 YYEEEE. CDR3 length equals 14 residues. Germline trimming cut 3 bases from V and 6 bases from J; bases unmatched to any gene: 3. The DNA for the CDR3 is TGTGCCAGCAGCTCAGACAGGGTTAATTCACCCCTCCACTTT. Translating it yields CASSSDRVNSPLHF.

This clone showed up just a few times. The chain is built from TRBV6-5 and TRBJ1-5, with 7 positions matching TRBD1. The germline V gene has CDR1 MNHEY and CDR2 SVGAGI. CDR3 length equals 15 residues. Trimming cost V 5 bases and J 5 bases; bases outside gene matches: 9. The CDR3, as DNA: TGTGCCAGCAGTCCTCTCGGGACAGCTTATCAGCCCCAGCATTTT. This translates into CASSPLGTAYQPQHF.

The rearrangement links TRBV27 to TRBJ2-3; 8 bases are a match to TRBD2. Germline V lookup: CDR1 MNHEY, CDR2 SMNVEV (reference sequence). CDR3 size: 16 residues. The junction had 6 bases not matched to a gene; V was cut back by 3 bases and J by 1 base. The CDR3 reads CASSFSSGDRTDTQYF. The CDR3 coding sequence is TGTGCCAGCAGTTTCAGTAGCGGGGACCGCACAGATACGCAGTATTTT.